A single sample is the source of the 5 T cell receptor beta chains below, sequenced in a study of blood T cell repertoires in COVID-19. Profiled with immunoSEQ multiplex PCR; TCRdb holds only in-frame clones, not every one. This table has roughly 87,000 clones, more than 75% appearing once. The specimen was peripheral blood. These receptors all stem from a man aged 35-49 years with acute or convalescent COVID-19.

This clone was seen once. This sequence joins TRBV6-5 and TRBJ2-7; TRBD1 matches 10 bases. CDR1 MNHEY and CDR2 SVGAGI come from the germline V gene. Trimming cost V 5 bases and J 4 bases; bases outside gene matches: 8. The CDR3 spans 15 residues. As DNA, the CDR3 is TGTGCCAGCAGTATAACCGGGACAGGGGTATACGAGCAGTACTTC. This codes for CASSITGTGVYEQYF.

CDR3 DNA: TGTGCCTGGGAAGCTCGCAGGGGTGGCACTGAAGCTTTCTTT. Its protein product is CAWEARRGGTEAFF. The gene calls are TRBV30 and TRBJ1-1, with a possible D match to TRBD1 (6 bases). Germline CDR1 and CDR2: GTSNPN and SVGIG (reference sequence). The length of the CDR3 is 14 residues. V lost 5 bases and J 4 bases, leaving 17 bases between the germline ends.

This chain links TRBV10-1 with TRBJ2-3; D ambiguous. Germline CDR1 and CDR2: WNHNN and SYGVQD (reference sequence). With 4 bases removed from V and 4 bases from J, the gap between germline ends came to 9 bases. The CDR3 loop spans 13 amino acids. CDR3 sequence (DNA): TGCGCCAGCAGTGTCCGAGCATCAGATACGCAGTATTTT. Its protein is CASSVRASDTQYF.

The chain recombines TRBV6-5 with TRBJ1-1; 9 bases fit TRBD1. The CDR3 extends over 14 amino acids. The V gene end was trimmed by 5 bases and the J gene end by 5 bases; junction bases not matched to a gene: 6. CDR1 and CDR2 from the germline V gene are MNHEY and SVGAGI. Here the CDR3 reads CASSLGQGRTEAFF. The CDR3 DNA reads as TGTGCCAGCAGTCTCGGACAGGGGAGGACTGAAGCTTTCTTT.

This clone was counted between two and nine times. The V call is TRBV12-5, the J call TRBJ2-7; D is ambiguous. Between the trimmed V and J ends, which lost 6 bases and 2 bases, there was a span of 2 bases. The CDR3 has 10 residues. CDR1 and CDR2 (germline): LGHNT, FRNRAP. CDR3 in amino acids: CASGTYEQYF. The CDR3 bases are TGTGCTAGTGGCACCTACGAGCAGTACTTC. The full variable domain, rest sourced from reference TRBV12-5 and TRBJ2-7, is DARVTQTPRHKVTEMGQEVTMRCQPILGHNTVFWYRQTMMQGLELLAYFRNRAPLDDSGMPKDRFSAEMPDATLATLKIQPSEPRDSAVYFCASGTYEQYFGPGTRLTVT.